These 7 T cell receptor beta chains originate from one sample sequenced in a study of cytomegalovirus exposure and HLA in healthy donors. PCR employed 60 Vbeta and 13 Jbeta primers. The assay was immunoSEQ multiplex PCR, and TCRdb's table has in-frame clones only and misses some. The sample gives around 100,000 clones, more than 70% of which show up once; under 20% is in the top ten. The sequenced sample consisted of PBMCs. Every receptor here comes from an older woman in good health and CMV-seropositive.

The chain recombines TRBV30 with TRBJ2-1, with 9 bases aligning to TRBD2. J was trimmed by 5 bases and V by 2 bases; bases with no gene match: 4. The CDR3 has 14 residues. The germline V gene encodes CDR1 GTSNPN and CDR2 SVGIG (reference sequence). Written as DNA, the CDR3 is TGTGCCTGGAGTAGGACTAGCGCTAACAATGAGCAGTTCTTC. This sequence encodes CAWSRTSANNEQFF.

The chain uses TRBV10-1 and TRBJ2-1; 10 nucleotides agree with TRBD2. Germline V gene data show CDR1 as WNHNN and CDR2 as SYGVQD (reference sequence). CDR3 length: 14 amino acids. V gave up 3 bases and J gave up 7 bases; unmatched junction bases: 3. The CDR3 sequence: CASSDKREGNEQFF. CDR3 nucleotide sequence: TGCGCCAGCAGTGATAAGCGGGAGGGGAATGAGCAGTTCTTC.

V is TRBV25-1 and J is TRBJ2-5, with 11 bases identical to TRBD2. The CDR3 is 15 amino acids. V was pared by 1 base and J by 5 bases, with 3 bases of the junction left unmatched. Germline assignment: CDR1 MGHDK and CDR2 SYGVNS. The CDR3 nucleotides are TGTGCCAGCAGTGAATCACTAGCGGGAGTTGAGACCCAGTACTTC. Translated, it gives CASSESLAGVETQYF.

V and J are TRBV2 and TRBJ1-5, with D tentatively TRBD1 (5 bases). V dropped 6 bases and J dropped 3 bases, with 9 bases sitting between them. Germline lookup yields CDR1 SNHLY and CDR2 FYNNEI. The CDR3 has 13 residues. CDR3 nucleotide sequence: TGTGCCAGCAGACAGGAGTACAATCAGCCCCAGCATTTT. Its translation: CASRQEYNQPQHF. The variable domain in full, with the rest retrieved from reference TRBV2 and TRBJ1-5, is EPEVTQTPSHQVTQMGQEVILRCVPISNHLYFYWYRQILGQKVEFLVSFYNNEISEKSEIFDDQFSVERPDGSNFTLKIRSTKLEDSAMYFCASRQEYNQPQHFGDGTRLSIL.

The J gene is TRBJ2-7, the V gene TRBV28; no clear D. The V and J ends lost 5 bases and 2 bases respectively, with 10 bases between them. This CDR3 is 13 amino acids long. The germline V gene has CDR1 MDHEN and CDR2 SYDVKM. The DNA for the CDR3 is TGTGCCAGCAGTGCAGGTAATGCCTACGAGCAGTACTTC. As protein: CASSAGNAYEQYF. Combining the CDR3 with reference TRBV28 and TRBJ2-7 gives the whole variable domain DVKVTQSSRYLVKRTGEKVFLECVQDMDHENMFWYRQDPGLGLRLIYFSYDVKMKEKGDIPEGYSVSREKKERFSLILESASTNQTSMYLCASSAGNAYEQYFGPGTRLTVT.

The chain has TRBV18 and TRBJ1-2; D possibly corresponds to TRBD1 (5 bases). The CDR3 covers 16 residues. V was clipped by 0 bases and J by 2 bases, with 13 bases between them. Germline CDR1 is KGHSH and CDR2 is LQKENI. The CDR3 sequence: CASSPPGGDSNYGYTF. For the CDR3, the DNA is TGTGCCAGCTCACCACCGGGAGGTGACAGCAACTATGGCTACACCTTC.

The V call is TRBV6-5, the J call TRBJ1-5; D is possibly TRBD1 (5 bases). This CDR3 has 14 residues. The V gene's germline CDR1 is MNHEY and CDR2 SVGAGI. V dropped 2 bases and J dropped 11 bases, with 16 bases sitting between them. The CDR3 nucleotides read TGTGCCAGCAGTTACCTCGGTAGTCGACAGTCCCAGCATTTT. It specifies CASSYLGSRQSQHF.